These T cell receptor beta chains were read from a single sample in a study of cytomegalovirus exposure and HLA in healthy donors. Some clones are missing from TCRdb's copy, which holds only in-frame ones; the method was immunoSEQ multiplex PCR. The table shows more than 150,000 clones, with 70% to 90% occurring only once. Sequencing was done on a sample of PBMCs. The receptors were gathered from a woman aged 25 to 39 in good health and CMV-seronegative. Each CDR3 is given with its conserved first and last residue. The order of the fields is J gene, D gene, clone size, V gene, CDR3 DNA, CDR3 protein. The D gene is left open where the match is weak. Clone size is not always given. Where it is, it says once, few, many or a class for expanded clones.

J: TRBJ2-5; D: NA; size: once; V: TRBV6-6; DNA: TGTGCCAGCAGTTACTCGCCAGGGGAGGAGACCCAGTACTTC; CDR3: CASSYSPGEETQYF
J: TRBJ1-6; D: NA; size: NA; V: TRBV21-1; DNA: TGTGCCATCCTCCTGCTGGACAGTAGAAATTCACCCCTCCACTTT; CDR3: CAILLLDSRNSPLHF
J: TRBJ2-5; D: NA; size: few; V: TRBV7-2; DNA: TGTGCCAGCAGCTTAGAGGGGGGGGGACTAGAGACCCAGTACTTC; CDR3: CASSLEGGGLETQYF
J: TRBJ1-2; D: NA; size: NA; V: TRBV10-3; DNA: TGTGCCATCAGTGCCCGGGGTGGCTACACCTTC; CDR3: CAISARGGYTF
J: TRBJ1-6; D: TRBD1; size: NA; V: TRBV2; DNA: TGTGCCAGCAGACTACAGGGGGCCCCGGAGCCCCTCCACTTT; CDR3: CASRLQGAPEPLHF
J: TRBJ2-3; D: NA; size: NA; V: TRBV7-2; DNA: TGTGCCAGCAGAGAGCGGGCCGGGGCAGATACGCAGTATTTT; CDR3: CASRERAGADTQYF
J: TRBJ2-1; D: TRBD2; size: once; V: TRBV7-9; DNA: TGTGCCAGTTCCAGCGGGAGCAATGAGCAGTTCTTC; CDR3: CASSSGSNEQFF
J: TRBJ2-7; D: TRBD2; size: few; V: TRBV5-4; DNA: TGTGCCAGCAGCTTGGTGATACTAGCGGGGGGTAGCTCCTACGAGCAGTACTTC; CDR3: CASSLVILAGGSSYEQYF
J: TRBJ1-5; D: NA; size: few; V: TRBV6-5; DNA: TGTGCCAGCAGCCCCGAGGCTCAGCCCCAGCATTTT; CDR3: CASSPEAQPQHF
J: TRBJ2-4; D: NA; size: NA; V: TRBV4-3; DNA: TGCGCCAGCAGCCAAGGAGTGAGAGCAGGGGAAAACATTCAGTACTTC; CDR3: CASSQGVRAGENIQYF
J: TRBJ1-1; D: NA; size: once; V: TRBV30; DNA: TGTGCCTGGGCAGGGGCGGTGACTGAAGCTTTCTTT; CDR3: CAWAGAVTEAFF
J: TRBJ2-7; D: NA; size: NA; V: TRBV28; DNA: TGTGCCAGCAGACAGGTTACCTACGAGCAGTACTTC; CDR3: CASRQVTYEQYF
J: TRBJ2-2; D: NA; size: NA; V: TRBV7-7; DNA: TGTGCTAGCAGTCAGTCCGGGGCCGGGGAGCTGTTTTTT; CDR3: CASSQSGAGELFF
J: TRBJ2-7; D: TRBD2; size: NA; V: TRBV28; DNA: TGTGCCAGCAGGGGTGTACATAGCGGGGGCGAGCAGTACTTC; CDR3: CASRGVHSGGEQYF
J: TRBJ2-1; D: TRBD2; size: NA; V: TRBV28; DNA: TGTGCCAGCAAAGATGTTGGCGGGAGGAATTCCTACAATGAGCAGTTCTTC; CDR3: CASKDVGGRNSYNEQFF
J: TRBJ1-2; D: TRBD1; size: NA; V: TRBV7-9; DNA: TGTTCCCACAGGGGGGAAACTATGAGCTACACCTTC; CDR3: CSHRGETMSYTF
J: TRBJ2-7; D: NA; size: NA; V: TRBV11-2; DNA: TGTGCCAGCAGCTTTTCAGCGGATTACTACGAGCAGTACTTC; CDR3: CASSFSADYYEQYF
J: TRBJ2-6; D: NA; size: NA; V: TRBV5-4; DNA: TGTGCCAGCAGCCCGGGTGGCAGGGCGCCCTCTGGGGCCAACGTCCTGACTTTC; CDR3: CASSPGGRAPSGANVLTF
J: TRBJ1-5; D: TRBD1; size: once; V: TRBV18; DNA: TGTGCCAGCTCACCGTTGAAAGGGGGACAGGGGGCAGGCAATCAGCCCCAGCATTTT; CDR3: CASSPLKGGQGAGNQPQHF
J: TRBJ2-7; D: NA; size: NA; V: TRBV6-5; DNA: TGTGCCAGCAGTATTCTGCAGGGAATAACCTACGAGCAGTACTTC; CDR3: CASSILQGITYEQYF
J: TRBJ2-3; D: NA; size: NA; V: TRBV25-1; DNA: TGTGCCAGCAGTGAATCGGTTGTTAGCGGCACAGATACGCAGTATTTT; CDR3: CASSESVVSGTDTQYF
J: TRBJ2-1; D: NA; size: NA; V: TRBV9; DNA: TGTGCCAGCAGCGTAGGGGCAGGACTGGTGGACAATGAGCAGTTCTTC; CDR3: CASSVGAGLVDNEQFF
J: TRBJ1-5; D: NA; size: NA; V: TRBV27; DNA: TGTGCCAGCAGTATCTCCGGGCAGGGTAGCAATCAGCCCCAGCATTTT; CDR3: CASSISGQGSNQPQHF
J: TRBJ2-7; D: NA; size: NA; V: TRBV15; DNA: TGTGCCACTGCCGGGAGAAGCTCCTACGAGCAGTACTTC; CDR3: CATAGRSSYEQYF
J: TRBJ2-3; D: NA; size: NA; V: TRBV9; DNA: TGTGCCAGCAGCCCGGACTCTACAGATACGCAGTATTTT; CDR3: CASSPDSTDTQYF
J: TRBJ1-2; D: TRBD1; size: NA; V: TRBV7-2; DNA: TGTGCCAGCAGCTACCCTGACCACGGACAGGACTATGGCTACACCTTC; CDR3: CASSYPDHGQDYGYTF
J: TRBJ1-2; D: TRBD1; size: NA; V: TRBV18; DNA: TGTGCCAGCTCTCCTCAGGGGGATGGCTATGGCTACACCTTC; CDR3: CASSPQGDGYGYTF
J: TRBJ2-2; D: TRBD1; size: NA; V: TRBV9; DNA: TGTGCCAGCGCTGGGACAGCGAACACCGGGGAGCTGTTTTTT; CDR3: CASAGTANTGELFF
J: TRBJ2-3; D: TRBD1; size: NA; V: TRBV18; DNA: TGTGCCAGCTCCCGCAAAGAGACAGGGATAACAGATACGCAGTATTTT; CDR3: CASSRKETGITDTQYF
J: TRBJ2-3; D: NA; size: NA; V: TRBV6-1; DNA: TGTGCCAGCAGTGAAGCACGTCAGACTAGCACAGATACGCAGTATTTT; CDR3: CASSEARQTSTDTQYF
J: TRBJ2-1; D: NA; size: NA; V: TRBV6-1; DNA: TGTGCCAGCAGTGAAGCAAGGACACCCTACAATGAGCAGTTCTTC; CDR3: CASSEARTPYNEQFF